This T cell receptor (beta chain) was identified during a study of cytomegalovirus exposure and HLA in healthy donors. Comments on this clone: Its matching antigen is unknown.

A multiplex PCR was run with 60 Vbeta primers and 13 Jbeta primers. Sequencing used immunoSEQ multiplex PCR; TCRdb keeps in-frame clones, though not all of them. In the table there are 250,000 to 300,000 clones, 80% to 95% of which are singletons. The CDR3 consists of 13 residues. The V gene's germline CDR1 is SGDLS and CDR2 YYNGEE. V shed 4 bases and J shed 7 bases, with 13 bases lying between them. Study conclusions and caveats: Sequencing had likely introduced a cluster of highly shared sequence variants as an artifact. V- and J-gene trimming in TCR beta was tied to a missense DCLRE1C variant by an analysis performed later.

The TCR originated in a girl aged 2-15 years in good health and CMV-seronegative. The sequencing input was PBMCs. V usage is TRBV9 and J usage is TRBJ2-3; D is possibly TRBD2 (5 bases). The CDR3 loop is CASSHPGGHTQYF. The DNA for the CDR3 is TGTGCCAGCAGCCACCCAGGAGGACATACGCAGTATTTT.